The T cell receptor beta chain under discussion was sequenced for a study of blood T cell repertoires in COVID-19. Here immunoSEQ multiplex PCR was the method, and the copy in TCRdb shows in-frame clones only, minus some. The sample has 150,000 to 200,000 clones, roughly 81% seen once. The junction had 4 bases not matched to a gene; V was cut back by 6 bases and J by 2 bases. CDR3 length equals 14 residues. In germline, CDR1 is SEHNR, CDR2 FQNEAQ (reference sequence). This chain links TRBV7-9 with TRBJ2-3; 8 bases map to TRBD1. The TCR sequence derives from a woman aged 80 or over with COVID-19, enrolled during active disease. What was sequenced was peripheral blood. The CDR3 sequence: CASRRTGTTDTQYF. The CDR3 DNA follows: TGTGCCAGCAGAAGGACAGGGACCACAGATACGCAGTATTTT.